Listed here is a single T cell receptor (beta chain). The data are from a study of blood T cell repertoires in COVID-19. Study-wide context: Researchers got acute and convalescent COVID-19 samples from the United States, Italy and Spain. T cells, B-cell-depleted T cells, or PBMCs provided the cDNA or gDNA that served as material.

The CDR3 extends over 13 amino acids. Germline V gives CDR1 KGHDR, CDR2 SFDVKD. Trimming took 6 bases from V and 5 from J, leaving 10 bases between them. Authors' processing steps: Amplified reference gene primers provided the basis for estimating nucleated cell counts. The protocol was immunoSEQ multiplex PCR, while the TCRdb copy is restricted to in-frame clones and leaves out a portion. V and J calls and clone size are given by that table; D and trimming were obtained from the DNA. Here the sample spans about 110,000 clones, more than 75% being singletons. This chain links TRBV24-1 with TRBJ2-1; D remains unclear. The material sequenced was peripheral blood. The receptor was derived from a man between 65 and 79 years old with acute or convalescent COVID-19. The CDR3 DNA reads as TGTGCCACCAGTTGGCCAGGTAACAATGAGCAGTTCTTC. Its protein is CATSWPGNNEQFF.